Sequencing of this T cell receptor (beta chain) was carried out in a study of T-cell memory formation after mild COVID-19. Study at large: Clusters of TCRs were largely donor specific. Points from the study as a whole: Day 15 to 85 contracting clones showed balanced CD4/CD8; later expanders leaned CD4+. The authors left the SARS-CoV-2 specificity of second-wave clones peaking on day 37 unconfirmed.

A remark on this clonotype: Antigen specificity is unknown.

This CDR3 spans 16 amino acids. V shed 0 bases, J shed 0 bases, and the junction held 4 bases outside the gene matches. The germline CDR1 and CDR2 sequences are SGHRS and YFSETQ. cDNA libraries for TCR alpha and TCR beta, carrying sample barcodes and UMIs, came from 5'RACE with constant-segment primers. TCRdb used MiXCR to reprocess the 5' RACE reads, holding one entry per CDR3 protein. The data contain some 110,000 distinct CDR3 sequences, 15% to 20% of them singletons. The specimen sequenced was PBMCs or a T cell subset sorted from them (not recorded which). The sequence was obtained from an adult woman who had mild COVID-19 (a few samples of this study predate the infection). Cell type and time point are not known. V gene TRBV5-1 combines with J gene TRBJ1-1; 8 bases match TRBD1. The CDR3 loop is CASSLAGTGLNTEAFF. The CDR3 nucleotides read TGCGCCAGCAGCTTGGCCGGGACAGGATTGAACACTGAAGCTTTCTTT.